This TCR beta chain was retrieved from a study of HIV-infected patients and healthy controls. V was shortened by 3 bases and J by 8 bases, with 5 bases between the two germline ends. Germline loops: CDR1 LGHDT, CDR2 YNNKEL (reference sequence). This CDR3 comprises 11 residues. TCRdb re-analysed the 5' RACE reads in MiXCR, keeping a single row per CDR3 protein. The sample lists about 64,000 distinct CDR3 sequences; 15% to 20% were seen once. The sample was CD4+ T cells from blood. The sequence came from a human donor in good health. The chain employs TRBV3-1 and TRBJ2-1; no firm D call. The CDR3 here is CASSHVHEQFF. Written as DNA, the CDR3 is TGTGCCAGCAGCCACGTACATGAGCAGTTCTTC.